This TCR beta chain emerged from a study of OX40 agonist ivuxolimab in advanced cancers. Study as a whole: Patients received the agonistic anti-OX40 (CD134) antibody ivuxolimab. Those treated in dose escalation had hepatocellular carcinoma, melanoma, renal cell cancer or head and neck cancer.

Deletions cut 2 bases from V and 5 bases from J, with 12 bases between. Germline CDR1 KGHSH, CDR2 LQKENI. CDR3 length: 14 amino acids. As for this clone: The target antigen is unknown.

Points from the study as a whole: With doses of 0.1 to 3.0 mg/kg, CD4+ and CD8+ blood T cells had undergone clonal expansion by week 6.

The protocol was immunoSEQ multiplex PCR, while the TCRdb copy is restricted to in-frame clones and leaves out a portion. The repertoire has tens of thousands of clones, around 77% of them found once; the top ten carry 5% to 6.5%. The receptor comes from an adult with an advanced solid tumor such as melanoma, head and neck, liver or kidney cancer. This specimen was CD4+ or CD8+ T cells sorted from blood, taken in a trial of the OX40 agonist ivuxolimab. This rearrangement joins TRBV18 to TRBJ1-2; possible D gene TRBD1, 6 bases. The CDR3 DNA reads TGTGCCAGCTCACCAGCAGGGGAAGGGTATGGCTACACCTTC. It is translated as CASSPAGEGYGYTF.